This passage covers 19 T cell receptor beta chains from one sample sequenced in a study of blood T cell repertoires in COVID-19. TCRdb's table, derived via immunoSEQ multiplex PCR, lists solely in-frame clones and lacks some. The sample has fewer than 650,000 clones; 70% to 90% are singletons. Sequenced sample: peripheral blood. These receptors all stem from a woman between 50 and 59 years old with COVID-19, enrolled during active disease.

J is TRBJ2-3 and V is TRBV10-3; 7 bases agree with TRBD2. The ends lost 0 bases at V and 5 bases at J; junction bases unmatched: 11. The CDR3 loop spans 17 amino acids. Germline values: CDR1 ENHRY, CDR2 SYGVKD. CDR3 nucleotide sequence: TGTGCCATCAGTGAGTCGGGGCGGGGGACGGGCGGAGATACGCAGTATTTT. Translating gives CAISESGRGTGGDTQYF.

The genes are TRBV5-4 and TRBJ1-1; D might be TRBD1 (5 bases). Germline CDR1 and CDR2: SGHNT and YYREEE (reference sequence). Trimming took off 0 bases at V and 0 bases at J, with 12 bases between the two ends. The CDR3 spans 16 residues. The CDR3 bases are TGTGCCAGCAGCTTGGGATCGACAGCGATGAACACTGAAGCTTTCTTT. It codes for CASSLGSTAMNTEAFF.

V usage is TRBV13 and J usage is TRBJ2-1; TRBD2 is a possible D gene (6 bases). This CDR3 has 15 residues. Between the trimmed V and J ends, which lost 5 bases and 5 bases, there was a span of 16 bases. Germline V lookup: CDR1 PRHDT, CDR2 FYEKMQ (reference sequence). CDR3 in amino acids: CASSNPGGADNEQFF. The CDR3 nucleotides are TGTGCCAGCAGCAATCCCGGGGGTGCTGACAATGAGCAGTTCTTC.

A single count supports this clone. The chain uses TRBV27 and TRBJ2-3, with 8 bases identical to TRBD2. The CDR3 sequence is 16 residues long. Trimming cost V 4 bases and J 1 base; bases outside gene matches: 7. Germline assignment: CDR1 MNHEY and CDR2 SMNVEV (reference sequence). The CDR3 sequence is CASSSPSRGGTDTQYF. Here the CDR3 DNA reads TGTGCCAGCAGTTCCCCGTCGCGGGGGGGCACAGATACGCAGTATTTT.

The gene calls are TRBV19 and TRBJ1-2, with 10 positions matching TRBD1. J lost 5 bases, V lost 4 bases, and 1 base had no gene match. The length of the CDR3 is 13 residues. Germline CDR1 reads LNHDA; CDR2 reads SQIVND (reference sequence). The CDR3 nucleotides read TGTGCCAGTAGTAAGGGACAGGGGTATGGCTACACCTTC. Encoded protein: CASSKGQGYGYTF.

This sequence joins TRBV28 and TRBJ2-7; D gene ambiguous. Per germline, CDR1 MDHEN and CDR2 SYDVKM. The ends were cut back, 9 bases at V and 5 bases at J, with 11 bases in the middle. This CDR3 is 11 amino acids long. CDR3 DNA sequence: TGTGCCAGTGCAGAATTCGACGAGCAGTACTTC. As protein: CASAEFDEQYF.

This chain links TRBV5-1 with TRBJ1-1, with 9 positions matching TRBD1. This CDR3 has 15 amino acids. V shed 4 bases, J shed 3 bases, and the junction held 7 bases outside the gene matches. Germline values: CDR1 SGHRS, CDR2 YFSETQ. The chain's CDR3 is CASSLLQGAYTEAFF. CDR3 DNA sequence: TGCGCCAGCAGCCTTTTACAGGGGGCCTACACTGAAGCTTTCTTT.

CDR3: CASSQGDGSYNEQFF. The CDR3 DNA follows: TGTGCCAGCAGCCAAGGGGACGGGAGCTACAATGAGCAGTTCTTC. The chain employs TRBV3-1 (or the pseudogene TRBV3-2) and TRBJ2-1; TRBD2 is a possible D gene (6 bases). This CDR3 has 15 amino acids. With 1 base removed from V and 3 bases from J, the gap between germline ends came to 10 bases. The germline V gene has CDR1 LGHDT and CDR2 YNNKEL (reference sequence).

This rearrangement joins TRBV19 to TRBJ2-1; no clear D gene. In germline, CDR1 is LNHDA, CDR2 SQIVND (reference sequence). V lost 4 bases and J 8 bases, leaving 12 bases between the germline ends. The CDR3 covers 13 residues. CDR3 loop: CASSTQLEYEQFF. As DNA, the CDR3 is TGTGCCAGTAGTACCCAACTTGAGTATGAGCAGTTCTTC.

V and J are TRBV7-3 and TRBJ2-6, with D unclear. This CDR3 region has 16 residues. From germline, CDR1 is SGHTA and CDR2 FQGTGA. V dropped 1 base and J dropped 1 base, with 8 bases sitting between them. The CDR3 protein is CASSLSAVSGANVLTF. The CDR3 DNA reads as TGTGCCAGCAGCTTAAGCGCGGTTTCTGGGGCCAACGTCCTGACTTTC.

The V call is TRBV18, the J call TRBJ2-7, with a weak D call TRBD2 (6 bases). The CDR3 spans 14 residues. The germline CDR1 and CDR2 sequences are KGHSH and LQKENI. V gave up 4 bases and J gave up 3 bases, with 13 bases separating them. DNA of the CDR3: TGTGCCAGCTCACAAGGCCCGGGGGTCTACGAGCAGTACTTC. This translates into CASSQGPGVYEQYF.

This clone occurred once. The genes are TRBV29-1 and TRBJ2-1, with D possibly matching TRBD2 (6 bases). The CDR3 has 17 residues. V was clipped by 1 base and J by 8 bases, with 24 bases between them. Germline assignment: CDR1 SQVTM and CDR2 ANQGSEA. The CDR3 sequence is CSVEAREWGPGKDEQFF. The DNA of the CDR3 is TGCAGCGTTGAAGCCCGGGAGTGGGGACCAGGGAAGGATGAGCAGTTCTTC.

CDR3 sequence reads: CASIPTGMNTEAFF. The CDR3 nucleotides read TGTGCCAGTATTCCGACAGGGATGAACACTGAAGCTTTCTTT. The chain uses TRBV19 and TRBJ1-1; 7 bases are shared with TRBD1. The trim removed 7 bases at V and 0 bases at J, leaving 5 bases unmatched. The germline V gene has CDR1 LNHDA and CDR2 SQIVND (reference sequence). The CDR3 is 14 residues long.

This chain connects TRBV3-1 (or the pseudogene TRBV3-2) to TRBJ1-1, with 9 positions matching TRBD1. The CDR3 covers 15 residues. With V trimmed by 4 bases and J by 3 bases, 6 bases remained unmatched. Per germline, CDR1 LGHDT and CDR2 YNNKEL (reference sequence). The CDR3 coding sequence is TGTGCCAGCAGCCTTACAGGGGGCGAGGACACTGAAGCTTTCTTT. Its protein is CASSLTGGEDTEAFF.

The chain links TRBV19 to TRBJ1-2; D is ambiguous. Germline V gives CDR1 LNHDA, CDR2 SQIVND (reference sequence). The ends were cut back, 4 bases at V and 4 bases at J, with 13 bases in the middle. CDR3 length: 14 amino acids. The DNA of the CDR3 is TGTGCCAGTAGTAGAACTTATCCCTCCTATGGCTACACCTTC. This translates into CASSRTYPSYGYTF.

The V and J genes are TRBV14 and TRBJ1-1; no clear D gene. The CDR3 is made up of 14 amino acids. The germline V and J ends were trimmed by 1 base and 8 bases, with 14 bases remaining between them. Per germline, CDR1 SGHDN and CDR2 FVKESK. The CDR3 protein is CASSQVGEQHEAFF. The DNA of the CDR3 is TGTGCCAGCAGCCAAGTGGGAGAGCAACACGAAGCTTTCTTT. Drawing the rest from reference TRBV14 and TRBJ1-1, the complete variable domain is EAGVTQFPSHSVIEKGQTVTLRCDPISGHDNLYWYRRVMGKEIKFLLHFVKESKQDESGMPNNRFLAERTGGTYSTLKVQPAELEDSGVYFCASSQVGEQHEAFFGQGTRLTVV.

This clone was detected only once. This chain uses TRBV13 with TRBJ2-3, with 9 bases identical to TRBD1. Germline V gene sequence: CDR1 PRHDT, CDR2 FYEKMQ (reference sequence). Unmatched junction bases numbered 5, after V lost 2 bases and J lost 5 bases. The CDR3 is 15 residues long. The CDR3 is CASSLSTGGLDTQYF. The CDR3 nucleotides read TGTGCCAGCAGCTTATCCACAGGGGGCTTAGATACGCAGTATTTT.

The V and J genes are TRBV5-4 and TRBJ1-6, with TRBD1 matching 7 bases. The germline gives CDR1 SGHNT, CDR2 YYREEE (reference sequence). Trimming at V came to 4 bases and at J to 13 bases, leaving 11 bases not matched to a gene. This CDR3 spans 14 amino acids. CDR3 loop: CASSQDRQGRPLHF. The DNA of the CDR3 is TGTGCCAGCAGCCAGGACAGGCAGGGGCGGCCCCTCCACTTT. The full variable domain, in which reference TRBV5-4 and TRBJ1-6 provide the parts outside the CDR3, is ETGVTQSPTHLIKTRGQQVTLRCSSQSGHNTVSWYQQALGQGPQFIFQYYREEENGRGNFPPRFSGLQFPNYSSELNVNALELDDSALYLCASSQDRQGRPLHFGNGTRLTVT.

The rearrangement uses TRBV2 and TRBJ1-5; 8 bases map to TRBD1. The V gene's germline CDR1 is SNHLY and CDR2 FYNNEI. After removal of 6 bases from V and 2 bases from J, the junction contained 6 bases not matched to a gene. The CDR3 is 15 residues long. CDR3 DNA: TGTGCCAGCAGGACGGAGACAGGGGGCAATCAGCCCCAGCATTTT. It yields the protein CASRTETGGNQPQHF.